These 20 T cell receptor beta chains share one sample of origin, sequenced in a study of T cell repertoires in cytomegalovirus infection. TCRdb used MiXCR to reprocess the reads, holding one entry per CDR3 protein. There are 350,000 to 500,000 distinct CDR3 sequences in the sample; approximately 32% occur only once, and 12% to 15% lies in the top ten. The specimen sequenced was PBMCs. These receptors originate from a human donor in good health (CMV status not recorded). Some clones in this sample may be carry-over from other donors' samples.

As to this clonotype: A much larger clone is a single base away; this may be a read error. J is TRBJ2-2 and V is TRBV6-5; TRBD2 might be the D (5 bases). From germline, CDR1 is MNHEY and CDR2 SVGAGI. The CDR3 has 13 residues. CDR3 sequence (DNA): TGTGCCAGCATTTACCGGGGCACCGGGGAGCTGTTTTTT. It specifies CASIYRGTGELFF.

This clonotype turned up a few times. The chain carries TRBV14 and TRBJ1-6, with D possibly TRBD1 on 6 matching bases. V was cut by 5 bases and J by 5 bases, with 13 bases left in between. The CDR3 loop spans 15 amino acids. CDR1 is SGHDN, CDR2 FVKESK, per germline. In DNA, the CDR3 is TGTGCCAGCAGCAGGGAACAGGGAAATAATTCACCCCTCCACTTT. Encoded protein: CASSREQGNNSPLHF.

Only a few counts were recorded for this clonotype. The chain is built from TRBV6-6 and TRBJ2-1; D unclear. Trimming stripped 0 bases from V and 3 bases from J, with 3 bases between. The CDR3 runs 13 residues. CDR1 is MNHNY, CDR2 SVGAGI, per germline (reference sequence). The CDR3 sequence is CASSYSDYNEQFF. The CDR3 bases are TGTGCCAGCAGTTACTCGGACTACAATGAGCAGTTCTTC.

V is TRBV28 and J is TRBJ2-1; TRBD1 matches at 10 bases. Germline V gene sequence: CDR1 MDHEN, CDR2 SYDVKM. The CDR3 runs 11 residues. V lost 5 bases, J lost 14 bases, and 3 bases stayed unmatched. CDR3 nucleotides: TGTGCCAGCAGTCCCGGACAGGGGGAGTTCTTC. This encodes CASSPGQGEFF.

This clonotype was seen a few times. This sequence joins TRBV15 and TRBJ2-3, with a weak D call TRBD1 (6 bases). The CDR3 sequence is 15 residues long. The germline V gene encodes CDR1 LNHNV and CDR2 YYDKDF (reference sequence). V dropped 9 bases and J dropped 2 bases, with 18 bases sitting between them. In DNA form, the CDR3 reads TGTGCCACAGAGGATGGACAGATCCACACAGATACGCAGTATTTT. It codes for CATEDGQIHTDTQYF.

In this sample, this clonotype turned up many times. The gene calls are TRBV7-2 and TRBJ2-1; 8 nucleotides match TRBD2. The CDR3 contains 16 residues. The J segment lost 5 bases and the V segment lost 3 bases, leaving 9 bases of the junction unmatched. Germline lookup yields CDR1 SGHTA and CDR2 FQGNSA. CDR3: CASSLGRGGGNNEQFF. The CDR3 coding sequence is TGTGCCAGCAGCTTGGGACGGGGGGGCGGAAACAATGAGCAGTTCTTC.

This chain uses TRBV7-9 with TRBJ2-6; 8 positions match TRBD1. Germline loops: CDR1 SEHNR, CDR2 FQNEAQ (reference sequence). This CDR3 has 17 residues. The trim removed 1 base at V and 0 bases at J, leaving 2 bases unmatched. The CDR3 region is CASSLGQGISGANVLTF. In nucleotides, the CDR3 is TGTGCCAGCAGCTTAGGACAGGGGATCTCTGGGGCCAACGTCCTGACTTTC.

This clonotype was observed at least ten times. This sequence joins TRBV7-2 and TRBJ1-2; 8 positions match TRBD1. The CDR3 is 14 amino acids. Germline CDR1 SGHTA, CDR2 FQGNSA. Trimming removed 5 bases from V and 8 bases from J; junction bases left unmatched: 10. The CDR3 here is CASSLPGQGGGYTF. The CDR3, as DNA: TGTGCCAGCAGCCTACCAGGACAGGGTGGCGGCTACACCTTC.

This chain connects TRBV29-1 to TRBJ2-1; 12 bases align to TRBD2. The CDR3 loop spans 18 amino acids. The V gene end was trimmed by 5 bases and the J gene end by 0 bases; junction bases not matched to a gene: 11. CDR1 is SQVTM and CDR2 is ANQGSEA in the germline V gene. The DNA for the CDR3 is TGCAGCGTTTCGCGCGGACTAGCGGGGTTCAGCTCCTACAATGAGCAGTTCTTC. The encoded protein is CSVSRGLAGFSSYNEQFF.

The V gene is TRBV27, the J gene TRBJ1-1; the D is unclear. Trimming left V 6 bases short and J 1 base short, with 15 bases between. CDR3 length: 15 amino acids. The germline V gene has CDR1 MNHEY and CDR2 SMNVEV (reference sequence). Here the CDR3 DNA reads TGTGCCAGCAGCTCAAAGTATAACCCGAACACTGAAGCTTTCTTT. This sequence encodes CASSSKYNPNTEAFF.

A word on this clonotype: One end of the junction does not line up with germline, which may come from a read error. The chain uses TRBV12-3 or TRBV12-4 and TRBJ1-4; D is possibly TRBD1 (5 bases). The CDR3 consists of 14 residues. DNA for the CDR3: TGTGCCAGAAGCCCGGGACGGCAGAATGAAAAATTGGTTTTT. It translates to CARSPGRQNEKLVF.

The chain carries TRBV5-6 and TRBJ2-1, with TRBD2 matching over 8 bases. The trim removed 6 bases at V and 10 bases at J, leaving 9 bases unmatched. The CDR3 is made up of 13 amino acids. The germline CDR1 and CDR2 sequences are SGHDT and YYEEEE. Here the CDR3 reads CASIRGAGGEQFF. The CDR3 DNA is TGTGCCAGCATCCGGGGGGCGGGGGGCGAGCAGTTCTTC. Drawing the rest from reference TRBV5-6 and TRBJ2-1, the complete variable domain is DAGVTQSPTHLIKTRGQQVTLRCSPKSGHDTVSWYQQALGQGPQFIFQYYEEEERQRGNFPDRFSGHQFPNYSSELNVNALLLGDSALYLCASIRGAGGEQFFGPGTRLTVL.

This clonotype was counted ten times or more. This chain links TRBV7-6 with TRBJ2-4; 7 bases line up with TRBD1. CDR1 and CDR2 from the germline V gene are SGHVS and FNYEAQ. This CDR3 has 14 residues. Germline trimming cut 3 bases from V and 3 bases from J; bases unmatched to any gene: 2. CDR3 sequence reads: CASSLGQNKNIQYF. The CDR3 nucleotides are TGTGCCAGCAGCTTGGGACAGAACAAAAACATTCAGTACTTC.

The gene calls are TRBV11-2 and TRBJ1-1; D is perhaps TRBD1 (5 bases). The ends were cut back, 5 bases at V and 1 base at J, with 14 bases in the middle. CDR1 and CDR2 from the germline V gene are SGHAT and FQNNGV. The length of the CDR3 is 15 residues. The CDR3: CASSPTGPRNTEAFF. CDR3 coding DNA: TGTGCCAGCAGCCCGACGGGACCGAGGAACACTGAAGCTTTCTTT.

This clonotype came up a few times. The DNA for the CDR3 is TGCAGTGCCCTGGACAGGGTAGGGGGTATGTATCAGCCCCAGCATTTT. It codes for CSALDRVGGMYQPQHF. The genes are TRBV20-1 and TRBJ1-5; 8 bases are shared with TRBD1. The CDR3 loop spans 16 amino acids. J lost 5 bases, V lost 6 bases, and 15 bases had no gene match. The germline V gene has CDR1 DFQATT and CDR2 SNEGSKA (reference sequence).

This clonotype appeared many times. The V and J genes are TRBV7-2 and TRBJ2-6, with TRBD1 matching over 12 bases. V lost 5 bases, J lost 0 bases, and 14 bases stayed unmatched. Germline V gives CDR1 SGHTA, CDR2 FQGNSA. CDR3 length: 21 residues. This CDR3 reads CASSPRAKGQGAPSGANVLTF. CDR3 coding DNA: TGTGCCAGCAGCCCGAGAGCTAAGGGACAGGGGGCGCCCTCTGGGGCCAACGTCCTGACTTTC.

This chain joins TRBV27 and TRBJ2-1; no clear D. This CDR3 is built from 15 residues. Deletions cut 2 bases from V and 6 bases from J, with 14 bases between. CDR1 and CDR2 from the germline V gene are MNHEY and SMNVEV (reference sequence). This chain's CDR3 is CASSLGLGFVNEQFF. The CDR3 DNA is TGTGCCAGCAGTTTAGGTCTAGGGTTCGTCAATGAGCAGTTCTTC.

This chain connects TRBV7-8 to TRBJ2-3, with 7 bases identical to TRBD1. Germline lookup yields CDR1 SGHVS and CDR2 FQNEAQ. Trimming took 1 base from V and 4 from J; bases not matched to a gene: 2. The CDR3 sequence is 14 residues long. The CDR3 sequence: CASSLEGGPDTQYF. CDR3 sequence (DNA): TGTGCCAGCAGCTTAGAAGGGGGCCCAGATACGCAGTATTTT.

This clonotype showed up many times. The J gene is TRBJ1-3, the V gene TRBV20-1; D is ambiguous. Germline lookup yields CDR1 DFQATT and CDR2 SNEGSKA (reference sequence). V was cut by 5 bases and J by 2 bases, with 10 bases left in between. The CDR3 has 13 residues. The CDR3 nucleotides are TGCAGTGCTGGAGGGATTGCTGGAAACACCATATATTTT. Encoded protein: CSAGGIAGNTIYF.

This chain connects TRBV5-1 to TRBJ2-3; D is unresolved. V was pared by 0 bases and J by 3 bases, with 11 bases between. The CDR3 runs to 15 residues. Germline loops: CDR1 SGHRS, CDR2 YFSETQ. CDR3 sequence (DNA): TGCGCCAGCAGCTTGGGGACCCTGGCGACAGATACGCAGTATTTT. This translates into CASSLGTLATDTQYF.